This T cell receptor (beta chain) was identified during a study of T cells after posttransplantation cyclophosphamide. Trimming stripped 7 bases from V and 7 bases from J, with 20 bases between. Per the germline V gene, CDR1 is SGHNT and CDR2 is YYREEE (reference sequence). The CDR3 covers 15 residues. This clone was seen at least ten times. Its antigen is currently unknown. Study results and caveats: Recipient CMV seropositivity and CMV reactivation strongly tracked TRB clonality. Donor-recipient repertoire similarity was low at 1-2 months, rising over year one.

Cyclophosphamide on days +3 and +4 followed busulfan-fludarabine conditioning and a marrow graft. Profiled with immunoSEQ multiplex PCR; TCRdb holds only in-frame clones, not every one. Listed for the sample are 7,000 or so clones, none seen a single time. The chain is built from TRBV5-4 and TRBJ1-4; D is possibly TRBD1 (6 bases). The sample in question was PBMCs, obtained after allogeneic stem cell transplant with posttransplant cyclophosphamide. The sequence derives from a female patient aged 45-60 years who received an allogeneic stem cell transplant from an unrelated donor, was CMV-positive, and had acute GVHD only. Some T cells may arise from the graft donor. The CDR3 protein is CASSNPGQEAEKLFF. DNA of the CDR3: TGTGCCAGCTCGAACCCGGGACAAGAGGCTGAAAAACTGTTTTTT.